This T cell receptor beta chain is from a study of T cell changes during pregnancy in multiple sclerosis. Germline V gives CDR1 SGHRS, CDR2 YFSETQ. V lost 1 base and J 4 bases, leaving 13 bases between the germline ends. The CDR3 covers 15 residues. Clones were read by immunoSEQ multiplex PCR, and TCRdb kept only the in-frame ones, dropping some. The sample lists about 51,000 clones; around 92% were seen once. This sample comprised CD4+ T cells from peripheral blood mononuclear cells, obtained in the third trimester of pregnancy. The receptor was isolated from a female donor with multiple sclerosis, enrolled in a pregnancy study. The chain carries TRBV5-1 and TRBJ2-3; the D gene is possibly TRBD1 (6 bases). CDR3 sequence reads: CASSLKLGAADTQYF. The CDR3 nucleotides are TGCGCCAGCAGCTTGAAACTGGGGGCCGCAGATACGCAGTATTTT.